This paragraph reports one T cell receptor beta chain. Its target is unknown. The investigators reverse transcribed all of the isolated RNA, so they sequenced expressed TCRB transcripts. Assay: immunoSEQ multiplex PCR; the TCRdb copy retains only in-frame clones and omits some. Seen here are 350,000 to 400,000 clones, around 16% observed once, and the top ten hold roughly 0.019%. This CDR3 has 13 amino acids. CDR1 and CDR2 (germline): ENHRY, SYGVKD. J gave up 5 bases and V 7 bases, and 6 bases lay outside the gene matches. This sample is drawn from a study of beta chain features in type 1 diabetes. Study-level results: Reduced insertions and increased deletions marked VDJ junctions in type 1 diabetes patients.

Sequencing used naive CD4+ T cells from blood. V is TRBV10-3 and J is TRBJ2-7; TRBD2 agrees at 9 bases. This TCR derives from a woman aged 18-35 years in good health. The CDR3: CAITGTSQHEQYF. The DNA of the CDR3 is TGTGCCATCACAGGGACTAGCCAACACGAGCAGTACTTC.